Listed here are 8 T cell receptor beta chains from one sample, sequenced in a study of CD8+ T cells in alopecia areata. Described treatment: oral pan-JAK inhibitor, 5-10 mg twice daily. Sequencing used cDNA as its template, made by extracting RNA and reverse transcribing it. Using immunoSEQ multiplex PCR, the repertoire was profiled, and TCRdb retains in-frame clones only, with some absent. This sample has about 190,000 clones, with approximately 60% found just once. The sample here was CD4+ T cells sorted from blood, taken at week 4, from a patient treated with tofacitinib. All receptors derive from a human donor with alopecia areata.

V is TRBV30 and J is TRBJ2-3; 10 bases agree with TRBD2. Trimming took 7 bases from V and 3 from J; bases not matched to a gene: 10. CDR3 size: 15 residues. Germline assignment: CDR1 GTSNPN and CDR2 SVGIG (reference sequence). The CDR3 loop is CAFPLAGGGTDTQYF. In DNA, the CDR3 is TGTGCCTTCCCCTTAGCGGGAGGCGGGACAGATACGCAGTATTTT. Supplemented by reference TRBV30 and TRBJ2-3, the full variable domain reads SQTIHQWPATLVQPVGSPLSLECTVEGTSNPNLYWYRQAAGRGLQLLFYSVGIGQISSEVPQNLSASRPQDRQFILSSKKLLLSDSGFYLCAFPLAGGGTDTQYFGPGTRLTVL.

This clone was detected a few times. The chain recombines TRBV29-1 with TRBJ1-2; TRBD1 might be the D (6 bases). Germline loops: CDR1 SQVTM, CDR2 ANQGSEA. V lost 4 bases and J lost 6, with 12 bases in between. The CDR3 length is 12 residues. CDR3 nucleotide sequence: TGCAGCGTTGGGGGGGGCACCGATGGCTACACCTTC. Translation: CSVGGGTDGYTF.

The chain employs TRBV2 and TRBJ1-5; 7 positions match TRBD1. The CDR3 length is 13 residues. Per germline, CDR1 SNHLY and CDR2 FYNNEI. V dropped 6 bases and J dropped 5; count of bases not matched to a gene: 4. The CDR3 bases are TGTGCCAGCAGGCGGGACAGAGATCAGCCCCAGCATTTT. The encoded protein is CASRRDRDQPQHF. The full variable domain, rest sourced from reference TRBV2 and TRBJ1-5, is EPEVTQTPSHQVTQMGQEVILRCVPISNHLYFYWYRQILGQKVEFLVSFYNNEISEKSEIFDDQFSVERPDGSNFTLKIRSTKLEDSAMYFCASRRDRDQPQHFGDGTRLSIL.

This clone has a single count. As DNA, the CDR3 is TGCAGCGCGGCCCCGGACACTTCCATGAACACTGAAGCTTTCTTT. Its translation is CSAAPDTSMNTEAFF. V is TRBV29-1 and J is TRBJ1-1; TRBD1 might be the D (5 bases). Deletions cut 7 bases from V and 0 bases from J, with 18 bases between. The germline gives CDR1 SQVTM, CDR2 ANQGSEA. This CDR3 has 15 residues. The entire variable domain, with the rest obtained from reference TRBV29-1 and TRBJ1-1, is as follows: SAVISQKPSRDICQRGTSLTIQCQVDSQVTMMFWYRQQPGQSLTLIATANQGSEATYESGFVIDKFPISRPNLTFSTLTVSNMSPEDSSIYLCSAAPDTSMNTEAFFGQGTRLTVV.

The chain employs TRBV5-4 and TRBJ2-5; 11 bases match TRBD1. This CDR3 has 15 residues. CDR1 SGHNT and CDR2 YYREEE come from the germline V gene (reference sequence). V trimming: 4 bases; J trimming: 4 bases; junction bases outside the gene matches: 6. This chain's CDR3 is CASSPRTGGGETQYF. CDR3 nucleotides: TGTGCCAGCAGCCCGAGGACAGGGGGCGGAGAGACCCAGTACTTC.

This rearrangement joins TRBV6-5 to TRBJ1-2; D not resolved. The CDR3 has 13 residues. Looked up from germline, CDR1 is MNHEY and CDR2 is SVGAGI. Trimming stripped 6 bases from V and 0 bases from J, with 8 bases between. CDR3 residues: CASSLTANYGYTF. The CDR3 nucleotides read TGTGCCAGCAGCCTTACAGCTAACTATGGCTACACCTTC.

The chain carries TRBV25-1 and TRBJ1-4, with TRBD1 as a possible D gene (5 bases). There are 15 residues in the CDR3. The V gene lost 4 bases and the J gene lost 4 bases, with 13 bases spanning the gap. CDR1 and CDR2 from the germline V gene are MGHDK and SYGVNS. CDR3 coding DNA: TGTGCCAGCAGTGGCTGGGACGGGGATAATGAAAAACTGTTTTTT. It codes for CASSGWDGDNEKLFF.

The chain couples TRBV5-1 to TRBJ1-3; D may be TRBD1 (5 bases). This CDR3 contains 15 residues. Trimming cost V 2 bases and J 3 bases, with 12 bases left between them. CDR1 is SGHRS and CDR2 is YFSETQ in the germline V gene. CDR3 DNA: TGCGCCAGCAGCTTCGGGGGAGTAGGTGGAAACACCATATATTTT. Translating gives CASSFGGVGGNTIYF.